The next 17 T cell receptor beta chains were all read from a single sample in a study of T-cell reconstitution after alpha-beta-depleted transplantation in children listed by TCRdb under 2016. Per the publication, the treatment or condition label means: allogeneic hematopoietic cell transplantation with graft depleted of TCRalphabeta T cells and CD19 B cells. Preparation of the library involved PCR. The run used an Illumina HiSeq 2500. TCR library preparation used molecular barcoding, with unique molecular identifiers applied to normalize quantification of the TCRbeta repertoire. TCRdb reworked the public reads: Q25 trimming with fastp, MiXCR clone assembly, productive beta chains retained. Rows matching on CDR3 protein sequence are summarized as one entry with the most common DNA and genes. This sample is represented by 900,000 or so distinct CDR3 sequences; around 17% of them were singletons. Roughly 4.8% of the sample goes to the ten largest clones.

Here the sequenced sample was PBMCs, mostly from graft donor cells, taken 360 days after TCRalphabeta/CD19-depleted stem cell transplant. The receptor source for this set is a male patient younger than 18 who had a stem cell transplant for acute lymphoblastic leukemia, so the T cells may come from the graft donor.

The chain is built from TRBV4-1 and TRBJ1-1; the D gene is possibly TRBD1 (5 bases). Germline V lookup: CDR1 MGHRA, CDR2 YSYEKL. The germline V and J ends were trimmed by 0 bases and 1 base, with 15 bases remaining between them. The CDR3 has 17 residues. The CDR3 here is CASSQDRDRARNTEAFF. In DNA, the CDR3 is TGCGCCAGCAGCCAAGACAGGGATCGGGCGCGGAACACTGAAGCTTTCTTT.

The V call is TRBV7-6, the J call TRBJ2-7; perhaps TRBD1 as D (7 bases). This CDR3 contains 14 residues. CDR1 and CDR2 from the germline V gene are SGHVS and FNYEAQ. Trimming took 1 base from V and 7 from J, leaving 14 bases between them. Here the CDR3 DNA reads TGTGCCAGCAGCTTAGGGAGACAGGGAGGTGAGCAGTACTTC. It codes for CASSLGRQGGEQYF.

This clonotype has only a few counts. The rearrangement joins TRBV4-2 to TRBJ2-1; D is unclear. V was shortened by 1 base and J by 0 bases, with 10 bases between the two germline ends. This CDR3 is built from 16 residues. CDR1 LGHNA and CDR2 YNFKEQ come from the germline V gene. The CDR3 sequence: CASSQGLGSSYNEQFF. The CDR3 nucleotides read TGTGCCAGCAGCCAAGGGTTGGGAAGCTCCTACAATGAGCAGTTCTTC.

The V and J genes are TRBV11-2 and TRBJ2-2; 7 nucleotides align to TRBD1. Per the germline V gene, CDR1 is SGHAT and CDR2 is FQNNGV. CDR3 length equals 14 residues. V was pared by 5 bases and J by 6 bases, with 6 bases of the junction left unmatched. CDR3 loop: CASSSNTGAGELFF. CDR3 in DNA: TGTGCCAGCAGCAGTAATACAGGGGCCGGGGAGCTGTTTTTT.

The gene calls are TRBV25-1 and TRBJ2-5, with 10 bases fitting TRBD2. Trimming removed 6 bases from V and 0 bases from J; junction bases left unmatched: 4. In germline, CDR1 is MGHDK, CDR2 SYGVNS. CDR3 size: 15 residues. CDR3 coding DNA: TGTGCCAGCAGCGGACTAGCGGTCTACCAAGAGACCCAGTACTTC. This translates into CASSGLAVYQETQYF.

The chain has TRBV5-1 and TRBJ2-6; D unclear. Per the germline V gene, CDR1 is SGHRS and CDR2 is YFSETQ. V lost 7 bases and J lost 0, with 11 bases in between. There are 15 residues in the CDR3. DNA of the CDR3: TGCGCCAGCGTTGCCGTTGTCTCTGGGGCCAACGTCCTGACTTTC. This translates into CASVAVVSGANVLTF.

The gene calls are TRBV7-9 and TRBJ1-1; 8 nucleotides align to TRBD1. Per germline, CDR1 SEHNR and CDR2 FQNEAQ (reference sequence). This CDR3 has 13 amino acids. Unmatched junction bases numbered 3, after V lost 5 bases and J lost 4 bases. CDR3 protein: CASSLQGVTEAFF. The CDR3 coding sequence is TGTGCCAGCAGCCTACAGGGGGTCACTGAAGCTTTCTTT.

The chain couples TRBV4-1 to TRBJ2-7, with TRBD2 identical over 11 bases. The CDR3 covers 15 residues. V lost 4 bases to trimming and J lost 2 bases; unmatched junction nucleotides: 4. The germline CDR1 and CDR2 sequences are MGHRA and YSYEKL. CDR3 loop: CASSLTSGVAYEQYF. The CDR3 nucleotides read TGCGCCAGCAGCCTGACTAGCGGGGTTGCCTACGAGCAGTACTTC.

This chain joins TRBV7-9 and TRBJ2-2; D possibly corresponds to TRBD1 (5 bases). The CDR3 sequence is 15 residues long. The germline V and J ends were trimmed by 5 bases and 1 base, with 11 bases remaining between them. Germline V gene lookup returns CDR1 SEHNR and CDR2 FQNEAQ (reference sequence). Here the CDR3 reads CASSLLTGNTGELFF. The CDR3 DNA follows: TGTGCCAGCAGCCTTCTTACAGGGAACACCGGGGAGCTGTTTTTT.

This clonotype was counted between two and nine times. The chain links TRBV7-9 to TRBJ1-6; 9 nucleotides match TRBD1. This CDR3 comprises 16 residues. V trimming: 4 bases; J trimming: 7 bases; junction bases outside the gene matches: 8. CDR1 and CDR2 from the germline V gene are SEHNR and FQNEAQ (reference sequence). The DNA of the CDR3 is TGTGCCAGCAGCTGGGGACAGGGAGAGAGGAATTCACCCCTCCACTTT. Its protein is CASSWGQGERNSPLHF.

V is TRBV11-2 and J is TRBJ2-3; TRBD2 matches 14 bases. Germline-derived CDR1 and CDR2 are SGHAT and FQNNGV. This CDR3 has 18 amino acids. The ends lost 1 base at V and 4 bases at J; junction bases unmatched: 7. Here the CDR3 reads CASSLGGLAGVFSDTQYF. The CDR3 region has the DNA TGTGCCAGCAGCTTAGGGGGACTAGCGGGAGTTTTTTCAGATACGCAGTATTTT.

This clonotype occurred many times. J is TRBJ2-7 and V is TRBV29-1; a possible D gene is TRBD1 (5 bases). V dropped 4 bases and J dropped 1 base, with 8 bases sitting between them. The CDR3 runs 12 residues. The germline gives CDR1 SQVTM, CDR2 ANQGSEA. The CDR3 sequence: CSVVYRSYEQYF. Here the CDR3 DNA reads TGCAGCGTTGTATACAGGTCCTACGAGCAGTACTTC.

This clonotype was counted a few times. CDR3 coding DNA: TGTGCCACCAGTGATTGGGGGTTGAGAGGCGGAAACACCGGGGAGCTGTTTTTT. It specifies CATSDWGLRGGNTGELFF. The genes are TRBV24-1 and TRBJ2-2, with D perhaps assigned TRBD1 or TRBD2 (5 bases each). Germline lookup yields CDR1 KGHDR and CDR2 SFDVKD. Trimming shortened V by 2 bases and J by 2 bases, and 17 bases separated the two germline ends. The CDR3 extends over 18 amino acids.

On this clonotype: The CDR3 does not end in the conserved phenylalanine or tryptophan, so this is likely a read error. The chain has TRBV12-3 or TRBV12-4 and TRBJ1-2; weak D call: TRBD1 (5 bases). Between the trimmed V and J ends, which lost 4 bases and 4 bases, there was a span of 10 bases. This CDR3 is built from 13 residues. Here the CDR3 reads CASSSGTVYGYTV. CDR3 in DNA: TGTGCCAGCAGTTCCGGGACGGTCTATGGCTACACCGTC.

This chain links TRBV6-4 with TRBJ2-5; D is unresolved. The length of the CDR3 is 11 residues. V dropped 11 bases and J dropped 2 bases, with 9 bases sitting between them. CDR1 MRHNA and CDR2 SNTAGT come from the germline V gene. The CDR3 DNA reads TGTGCCTCAGAGAAGCAAGAGACCCAGTACTTC. It specifies CASEKQETQYF.

This clonotype was seen a few times. The chain joins TRBV18 to TRBJ2-7, with 8 bases aligning to TRBD1. CDR3 length equals 12 residues. The trim removed 8 bases at V and 5 bases at J, leaving 5 bases unmatched. Germline loops: CDR1 KGHSH, CDR2 LQKENI. This CDR3 reads CASRTGYDEQYF. In DNA form, the CDR3 reads TGTGCCAGCCGGACAGGGTACGACGAGCAGTACTTC.

This clonotype was counted only a few times. The gene calls are TRBV5-1 and TRBJ2-6, with D perhaps matching TRBD1 (6 bases). The CDR3 has 17 amino acids. CDR1 and CDR2 (germline): SGHRS, YFSETQ. Trimming shortened V by 2 bases and J by 0 bases, and 12 bases separated the two germline ends. CDR3 DNA sequence: TGCGCCAGCAGCTTCGCAGGGGCGTTCTCTGGGGCCAACGTCCTGACTTTC. Its protein is CASSFAGAFSGANVLTF.